Listed below are T cell receptor beta chains from one sample, sequenced in a study of blood T cell repertoires in COVID-19. The protocol was immunoSEQ multiplex PCR, while the TCRdb copy is restricted to in-frame clones and leaves out a portion. The table has more than 350,000 clones, more than 70% seen once. Input material: peripheral blood. The receptors derive from a woman in her 30s with COVID-19, enrolled during active disease. Both conserved end residues are part of each CDR3. D genes are given only for firm matches. Clone size is stated in some rows and not others, as once, few, many or a class when expanded.

v_call,j_call,clone_size,cdr3_length,d_call,cdr3_aa,cdr3_nt
TRBV4-3,TRBJ1-2,-,14,-,CASSPRGDPYGYTF,TGCGCCAGCAGCCCCAGGGGCGACCCGTATGGCTACACCTTC
TRBV29-1,TRBJ1-1,-,13,-,CSVEGRLNTEAFF,TGCAGCGTTGAAGGCAGGCTTAACACTGAAGCTTTCTTT
TRBV30,TRBJ1-1,-,17,-,CAWSHPLGGTLGTEAFF,TGTGCCTGGAGCCACCCCCTCGGGGGGACTTTAGGCACTGAAGCTTTCTTT
TRBV15,TRBJ1-3,-,13,-,CATTTLRGNTIYF,TGTGCCACCACGACCCTGCGGGGAAACACCATATATTTT
TRBV27,TRBJ2-1,-,16,-,CASSFGTEFVDNEQFF,TGTGCCAGCAGTTTTGGCACAGAGTTTGTGGACAATGAGCAGTTCTTC
TRBV28,TRBJ2-1,-,17,TRBD1,CASSPMRDRERARGQFF,TGTGCCAGCAGTCCGATGAGGGACAGGGAGAGGGCCAGAGGGCAGTTCTTC
TRBV7-2,TRBJ2-5,-,14,TRBD2,CASRPAGEGETQYF,TGTGCCAGCAGACCAGCGGGAGAAGGGGAGACCCAGTACTTC
TRBV11-2,TRBJ2-2,-,14,-,CASSLVGVTGELFF,TGTGCCAGCAGCTTGGTAGGGGTGACCGGGGAGCTGTTTTTT
TRBV6-5,TRBJ1-1,-,14,-,CASRSLDRNTEAFF,TGTGCCAGCAGGTCCCTGGACAGAAACACTGAAGCTTTCTTT
TRBV7-2,TRBJ2-2,-,16,-,CASSPLMTGNTGELFF,TGTGCCAGCAGCCCCCTGATGACAGGGAACACCGGGGAGCTGTTTTTT
TRBV18,TRBJ1-1,-,15,TRBD1,CASSPIPGQGTEAFF,TGTGCCAGCTCACCCATACCGGGACAGGGAACTGAAGCTTTCTTT
TRBV19,TRBJ1-1,-,16,TRBD1,CASSIFSGTGGTEAFF,TGTGCCAGTAGTATTTTTTCGGGGACAGGGGGCACTGAAGCTTTCTTT
TRBV11-3,TRBJ2-1,-,15,TRBD2,CASSLSASGYNEQFF,TGTGCCAGCAGCTTATCGGCTAGCGGCTACAATGAGCAGTTCTTC
TRBV28,TRBJ2-7,-,14,-,CASSLPDKPFEQYF,TGTGCCAGCAGTCTCCCGGACAAACCTTTCGAGCAGTACTTC
TRBV7-2,TRBJ2-5,-,16,-,CASSLASRGTQETQYF,TGTGCCAGCAGCTTAGCTTCCAGGGGAACCCAAGAGACCCAGTACTTC
TRBV6-6,TRBJ1-2,-,15,-,CASSYLAGLNYGYTF,TGTGCCAGCAGTTACTTGGCGGGGCTCAACTATGGCTACACCTTC
TRBV29-1,TRBJ2-7,-,14,TRBD1,CSVAQDREMDEQYF,TGCAGCGTAGCCCAAGACAGGGAAATGGACGAGCAGTACTTC
TRBV19,TRBJ2-1,-,16,TRBD2,CASSIVGLAGDNEQFF,TGTGCCAGTAGTATAGTCGGGCTAGCGGGAGACAATGAGCAGTTCTTC
TRBV6-5,TRBJ2-2,once,14,-,CASTRGGNTGELFF,TGTGCCAGCACCCGGGGTGGGAACACCGGGGAGCTGTTTTTT
TRBV24-1,TRBJ2-3,-,11,-,CATSDLDTQYF,TGTGCCACCAGTGATCTGGATACGCAGTATTTT
TRBV18,TRBJ2-5,-,16,-,CASSPPVAPLEETQYF,TGTGCCAGCTCACCACCGGTGGCCCCTCTGGAAGAGACCCAGTACTTC
TRBV28,TRBJ2-3,-,15,TRBD2,CASGSYSGESDTQYF,TGTGCCAGCGGCTCCTATAGCGGGGAGTCAGATACGCAGTATTTT
TRBV19,TRBJ1-5,-,15,-,CASTPQGYSNQPQHF,TGTGCCAGTACCCCACAGGGATATAGCAATCAGCCCCAGCATTTT
TRBV28,TRBJ1-2,-,15,-,CASSSLDNVNYGYTF,TGTGCCAGCAGTTCATTAGACAACGTTAACTATGGCTACACCTTC
TRBV3-1/TRBV3-2,TRBJ1-2,-,16,TRBD1,CASSQGGRGLVYGHTF,TGTGCCAGCAGCCAAGGTGGCAGGGGGCTGGTGTATGGCCACACCTTC
TRBV4-2,TRBJ2-3,-,17,TRBD2,CASSHTGTSGGMDTQYF,TGTGCCAGCAGCCACACGGGAACTAGCGGGGGGATGGATACGCAGTATTTT
TRBV10-3,TRBJ2-1,-,16,TRBD1,CAISSPGTGLYNEQFF,TGTGCCATCAGTTCCCCCGGGACAGGATTATACAATGAGCAGTTCTTC
TRBV6-2/TRBV6-3,TRBJ2-1,-,18,TRBD2,CASSTQGLAGGTYNEQFF,TGTGCCAGCAGTACCCAGGGACTAGCGGGAGGCACTTACAATGAGCAGTTCTTC
TRBV29-1,TRBJ2-7,-,13,TRBD1,CSVRSGTGIQQYF,TGCAGCGTGAGATCCGGGACAGGTATCCAGCAGTACTTC
TRBV28,TRBJ2-1,-,17,TRBD1,CASSSDAGTGGKNEQFF,TGTGCCAGCAGTTCAGACGCCGGGACAGGGGGCAAGAATGAGCAGTTCTTC
TRBV18,TRBJ1-3,once,15,-,CASSPPTDSGNTIYF,TGTGCCAGCTCACCACCGACAGACTCTGGAAACACCATATATTTT
TRBV6-2/TRBV6-3,TRBJ2-2,-,15,TRBD1,CASSPLTGRTGELFF,TGTGCCAGCAGTCCCCTGACAGGGCGAACCGGGGAGCTGTTTTTT
TRBV6-5,TRBJ1-5,-,14,-,CASSPRENNQPQHF,TGTGCCAGCAGCCCCCGGGAGAACAATCAGCCCCAGCATTTT
TRBV28,TRBJ2-7,-,12,TRBD1,CASTTGGIGEYF,TGTGCCAGCACCACAGGGGGGATAGGGGAGTACTTC
TRBV2,TRBJ1-1,-,12,-,CASTDSYTEAFF,TGTGCCAGCACAGACAGTTACACTGAAGCTTTCTTT
TRBV18,TRBJ2-3,-,15,-,CASSPSGQDTDTQYF,TGTGCCAGCTCACCCTCGGGACAAGACACAGATACGCAGTATTTT
TRBV6-6,TRBJ1-4,-,15,-,CASSYGQGSNEKLFF,TGTGCCAGCAGTTACGGGCAGGGCTCTAATGAAAAACTGTTTTTT
TRBV5-1,TRBJ2-7,-,14,TRBD2,CASSRTSAGREQYF,TGCGCCAGCAGCAGGACTAGCGCGGGGCGGGAGCAGTACTTC
TRBV28,TRBJ1-2,-,14,TRBD1,CASSLDEGAGGYTF,TGTGCCAGCAGTTTAGATGAGGGGGCTGGGGGCTACACCTTC
TRBV9,TRBJ1-1,-,14,TRBD1,CASSVEGGHTEAFF,TGTGCCAGCAGCGTAGAAGGGGGCCACACTGAAGCTTTCTTT
TRBV7-9,TRBJ1-2,-,13,-,CASTFRGVGGYTF,TGTGCCAGCACCTTTAGAGGCGTCGGCGGCTACACCTTC
TRBV6-5,TRBJ1-5,-,15,-,CASLPGGNSNQPQHF,TGTGCCAGCCTCCCGGGGGGGAATAGCAATCAGCCCCAGCATTTT
TRBV28,TRBJ2-1,-,13,TRBD2,CASSLGTRSEQFF,TGTGCCAGCAGTTTGGGGACTAGAAGTGAGCAGTTCTTC
TRBV6-5,TRBJ1-5,-,14,-,CATTSRSDNQPQHF,TGTGCCACCACCTCGAGGTCCGACAATCAGCCCCAGCATTTT
TRBV9,TRBJ2-1,-,16,TRBD2,CASSVVGSGGYNEQFF,TGTGCCAGCAGCGTAGTAGGTAGCGGGGGATACAATGAGCAGTTCTTC
TRBV1,TRBJ2-1,-,17,-,CTSSSGLPPTERDEQFF,TGCACCAGCAGCTCCGGACTACCTCCCACGGAGAGAGATGAGCAGTTCTTC
TRBV11-2,TRBJ2-7,-,14,-,CASSLDLQGYEQYF,TGTGCCAGCAGCTTAGATTTACAGGGATACGAGCAGTACTTC
TRBV10-3,TRBJ1-3,-,15,-,CAISEGQAEGNTIYF,TGTGCCATCAGTGAGGGGCAGGCCGAGGGAAACACCATATATTTT
TRBV19,TRBJ2-2,-,14,TRBD1,CASSGDRVTGELFF,TGTGCCAGTAGTGGGGACAGGGTGACCGGGGAGCTGTTTTTT
TRBV7-9,TRBJ1-2,-,15,-,CASSPQDRLGYGYTF,TGTGCCAGCAGCCCCCAGGACAGACTGGGCTATGGCTACACCTTC
TRBV21-1,TRBJ2-7,-,14,-,CASSKRGLVYEQYF,TGTGCCAGCAGCAAAAGGGGGTTGGTTTACGAGCAGTACTTC
TRBV6-2/TRBV6-3,TRBJ1-2,-,13,-,CASSAPGFYGYTF,TGTGCCAGCAGCGCACCGGGATTCTATGGCTACACCTTC
TRBV7-2,TRBJ1-3,-,17,-,CASSPRPAGGSGNTIYF,TGTGCCAGCAGCCCGCGCCCGGCCGGGGGGTCTGGAAACACCATATATTTT
TRBV11-3,TRBJ2-1,-,12,-,CASSRDWREQFF,TGTGCCAGCAGCCGCGACTGGCGGGAGCAGTTCTTC
TRBV28,TRBJ1-2,once,15,-,CASSLRGSSNYGYTF,TGTGCCAGCAGTTTAAGGGGCAGCTCTAACTATGGCTACACCTTC
TRBV5-1,TRBJ2-3,-,18,TRBD2,CASSPGLAGRLRTDTQYF,TGCGCCAGCAGCCCGGGACTAGCGGGAAGACTACGCACAGATACGCAGTATTTT
TRBV4-1,TRBJ2-5,-,17,TRBD2,CASSHESLAGGQETQYF,TGCGCCAGCAGCCACGAGTCACTAGCGGGGGGACAAGAGACCCAGTACTTC